Presented here are 15 T cell receptor beta chains from one specimen sequenced in a study of radiation and T cells in renal cell carcinoma. Sample time point: blood 2 weeks post-SBRT. Treatment meaning: 15 Gy SBRT to primary tumor, nephrectomy 4 weeks later. Sequencing was performed with immunoSEQ multiplex PCR; in TCRdb, only in-frame clones are kept and a portion is missing. The sample contains 120,000 or so clones, 88% of which appear only once. The specimen was blood, collected from a patient whose treatment included radiotherapy and nephrectomy. The receptors were sampled from a woman aged 70-85 years with renal cell carcinoma.

J is TRBJ1-1 and V is TRBV28; D is ambiguous. The V end lost 3 bases, the J end lost 10 bases, and 15 bases lay between the germline ends. The length of the CDR3 is 13 residues. Germline CDR1 is MDHEN and CDR2 is SYDVKM. The CDR3 reads CASSLGRVSAAFF. The CDR3 DNA sequence: TGTGCCAGCAGTTTGGGTCGGGTTTCGGCAGCTTTCTTT.

In this sample, this clone turned up once. The gene calls are TRBV30 and TRBJ2-2; 9 bases are a match to TRBD2. The CDR3 covers 16 residues. With 2 bases clipped from V and 6 bases from J, the junction kept 10 bases outside the gene matches. Germline loops: CDR1 GTSNPN, CDR2 SVGIG (reference sequence). CDR3 amino acids: CAWSLAGVPFAGELFF. CDR3 coding DNA: TGTGCCTGGAGTTTAGCGGGGGTCCCCTTTGCCGGGGAGCTGTTTTTT.

The chain joins TRBV6-1 to TRBJ2-2, with TRBD1 identical over 7 bases. CDR1 and CDR2 from the germline V gene are MNHNS and SASEGT. After removal of 3 bases from V and 4 bases from J, the junction contained 5 bases not matched to a gene. The CDR3 sequence is 15 residues long. The CDR3 loop reads CASSETGSRTGELFF. The DNA for the CDR3 is TGTGCCAGCAGTGAGACAGGGAGCCGCACCGGGGAGCTGTTTTTT.

The chain couples TRBV7-3 to TRBJ2-5, with 8 nucleotides matching TRBD1. V lost 5 bases and J lost 0; bases outside the gene matches: 5. Germline V gene lookup returns CDR1 SGHTA and CDR2 FQGTGA. CDR3 length: 15 amino acids. CDR3 protein: CASSPTGANQETQYF. DNA for the CDR3: TGTGCCAGCAGCCCGACAGGGGCAAACCAAGAGACCCAGTACTTC.

The rearrangement links TRBV5-4 to TRBJ1-1, with 8 bases aligning to TRBD1. CDR3 length: 15 residues. V lost 4 bases to trimming and J lost 4 bases; unmatched junction nucleotides: 9. The V gene's germline CDR1 is SGHNT and CDR2 YYREEE (reference sequence). The CDR3, as DNA: TGTGCCAGCAGCCAAGATCGTCAGGGGGCCACTGAAGCTTTCTTT. As protein: CASSQDRQGATEAFF.

A few counts support this clone. The rearrangement joins TRBV5-4 to TRBJ1-2; no firm D call. This CDR3 spans 15 amino acids. V lost 2 bases, J lost 8 bases, and 19 bases lay in between. The germline V gene has CDR1 SGHNT and CDR2 YYREEE (reference sequence). DNA for the CDR3: TGTGCCAGCAGCTTCGGGCAGCGCTCTCCTGGAGGCTACACCTTC. Translated, it gives CASSFGQRSPGGYTF.

The rearrangement uses TRBV6-1 and TRBJ2-5; TRBD2 aligns across 14 bases. The junction had 3 bases not matched to a gene; V was cut back by 7 bases and J by 2 bases. The CDR3 sequence is 15 residues long. The germline gives CDR1 MNHNS, CDR2 SASEGT. CDR3 loop: CASTRLAGGQETQYF. CDR3 in DNA: TGTGCCAGCACCAGACTAGCGGGGGGGCAAGAGACCCAGTACTTC.

The chain couples TRBV19 to TRBJ2-6; D possibly corresponds to TRBD1 (6 bases). CDR1 and CDR2 (germline): LNHDA, SQIVND (reference sequence). The germline V and J ends were trimmed by 6 bases and 0 bases, with 24 bases remaining between them. CDR3 size: 20 residues. The CDR3 DNA reads TGTGCCAGTAGACGCCCTCGGGACGCACAGGGCTACTCTGGGGCCAACGTCCTGACTTTC. Its translation is CASRRPRDAQGYSGANVLTF.

The chain has TRBV9 and TRBJ1-2; no clear D. The CDR3 extends over 15 amino acids. CDR1 is SGDLS, CDR2 YYNGEE, per germline. V was pared by 4 bases and J by 6 bases, with 19 bases between. This chain's CDR3 is CASSPGLNTGDGYTF. The CDR3 DNA follows: TGTGCCAGCAGCCCCGGGCTTAATACTGGTGATGGCTACACCTTC. The complete variable domain, with remaining parts taken from reference TRBV9 and TRBJ1-2, reads DSGVTQTPKHLITATGQRVTLRCSPRSGDLSVYWYQQSLDQGLQFLIQYYNGEERAKGNILERFSAQQFPDLHSELNLSSLELGDSALYFCASSPGLNTGDGYTFGSGTRLTVV.

V gene TRBV7-9 combines with J gene TRBJ1-1; TRBD1 agrees at 7 bases. The CDR3 loop spans 15 amino acids. V shed 1 base, J shed 3 bases, and the junction held 5 bases outside the gene matches. Germline CDR1 reads SEHNR; CDR2 reads FQNEAQ (reference sequence). The CDR3 spells CASSLEGARDTEAFF. The CDR3 nucleotides are TGTGCCAGCAGCTTAGAGGGGGCGAGGGACACTGAAGCTTTCTTT.

The chain recombines TRBV15 with TRBJ2-3; D might be TRBD2 (6 bases). The CDR3 is made up of 15 amino acids. Between the trimmed V and J ends, which lost 5 bases and 1 base, there was a span of 13 bases. In germline, CDR1 is LNHNV, CDR2 YYDKDF (reference sequence). The CDR3 nucleotides are TGTGCCACCAGCGGTCAGGGAGGCGGCACAGATACGCAGTATTTT. As protein: CATSGQGGGTDTQYF.

DNA for the CDR3: TGTGCCAGTAGTCCCACAGGGTCCCTAAATGAGCAGTTCTTC. It codes for CASSPTGSLNEQFF. This chain links TRBV19 with TRBJ2-1; tentative D call: TRBD1 (6 bases). The CDR3 has 14 amino acids. Germline V gives CDR1 LNHDA, CDR2 SQIVND (reference sequence). Trimming took off 5 bases at V and 7 bases at J, with 15 bases between the two ends.

The V gene is TRBV5-5, the J gene TRBJ2-1, with a possible D match to TRBD1 (6 bases). The V and J ends lost 3 bases and 4 bases respectively, with 11 bases between them. This CDR3 has 14 amino acids. Germline assignment: CDR1 SGHKS and CDR2 YYEKEE (reference sequence). This CDR3 reads CASSWSQGYNEQFF. CDR3 coding DNA: TGTGCCAGCAGCTGGTCACAGGGTTACAATGAGCAGTTCTTC.

The rearrangement joins TRBV19 to TRBJ1-5; D not certain. This CDR3 spans 12 amino acids. CDR1 is LNHDA, CDR2 SQIVND, per germline (reference sequence). Trimming cost V 7 bases and J 6 bases, with 10 bases left between them. The CDR3: CASTELGQPQHF. Written as DNA, the CDR3 is TGTGCCAGTACCGAATTGGGTCAGCCCCAGCATTTT.

The V gene is TRBV11-2, the J gene TRBJ2-7; 7 nucleotides match TRBD1. Unmatched junction bases numbered 5, after V lost 1 base and J lost 2 bases. CDR1 and CDR2 from the germline V gene are SGHAT and FQNNGV. The CDR3 is made up of 15 amino acids. In DNA form, the CDR3 reads TGTGCCAGCAGCTTAGTCAGAGGGGGCCCCTACGAGCAGTACTTC. Its protein is CASSLVRGGPYEQYF.